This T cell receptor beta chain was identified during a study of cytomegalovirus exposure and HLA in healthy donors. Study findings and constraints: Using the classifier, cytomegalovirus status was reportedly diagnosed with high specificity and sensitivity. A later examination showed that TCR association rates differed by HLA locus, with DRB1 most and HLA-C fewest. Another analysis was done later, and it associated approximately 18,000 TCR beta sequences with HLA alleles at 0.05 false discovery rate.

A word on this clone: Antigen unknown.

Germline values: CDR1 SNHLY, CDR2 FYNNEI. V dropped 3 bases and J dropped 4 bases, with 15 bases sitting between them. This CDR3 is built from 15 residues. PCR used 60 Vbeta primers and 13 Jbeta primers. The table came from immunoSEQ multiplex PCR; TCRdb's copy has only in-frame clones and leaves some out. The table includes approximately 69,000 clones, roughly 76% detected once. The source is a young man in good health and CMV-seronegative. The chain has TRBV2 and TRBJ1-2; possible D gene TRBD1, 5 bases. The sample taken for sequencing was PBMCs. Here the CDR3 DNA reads TGTGCCAGCAGTGACCGGGGGAGGCGGAGCTATGGCTACACCTTC. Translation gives CASSDRGRRSYGYTF. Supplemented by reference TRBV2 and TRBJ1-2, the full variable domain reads EPEVTQTPSHQVTQMGQEVILRCVPISNHLYFYWYRQILGQKVEFLVSFYNNEISEKSEIFDDQFSVERPDGSNFTLKIRSTKLEDSAMYFCASSDRGRRSYGYTFGSGTRLTVV.